The 28 T cell receptor beta chains in this list originate from one sample, sequenced in a study of T cell responses to AZD1222 COVID-19 vaccine. Clones were sequenced by immunoSEQ multiplex PCR, and TCRdb holds only the in-frame ones, with some missing. The sample carries roughly 150,000 clones, more than 85% recorded once. Sequenced material: peripheral blood, taken 28 days after the second AZD1222 dose. These receptors came from an adult who received the AZD1222 COVID-19 vaccine.

This chain links TRBV6-5 with TRBJ2-2; D is possibly TRBD2 (6 bases). Germline values: CDR1 MNHEY, CDR2 SVGAGI. Trimming removed 0 bases at V and 7 bases at J, with 12 bases between. The CDR3 has 15 amino acids. The CDR3 here is CASSYSWGVGGELFF. CDR3 nucleotide sequence: TGTGCCAGCAGTTACTCTTGGGGGGTCGGCGGGGAGCTGTTTTTT.

This clone was seen a handful of times. This chain uses TRBV9 with TRBJ1-6, with TRBD1 identical over 11 bases. The germline CDR1 and CDR2 sequences are SGDLS and YYNGEE. The trim removed 2 bases at V and 5 bases at J, leaving 3 bases unmatched. The CDR3 sequence is 16 residues long. The CDR3 sequence is CASSVGQGGNNSPLHF. In DNA form, the CDR3 reads TGTGCCAGCAGCGTGGGACAGGGGGGAAATAATTCACCCCTCCACTTT.

The CDR3 nucleotides read TGTGCCAGCAGCTTAAACAGGGGTTACGAGCAGTACTTC. Its translation is CASSLNRGYEQYF. This sequence joins TRBV7-3 and TRBJ2-7; 7 bases map to TRBD1. The CDR3 extends over 13 amino acids. J gave up 4 bases and V 1 base, and 1 base lay outside the gene matches. Germline assignment: CDR1 SGHTA and CDR2 FQGTGA.

J is TRBJ1-1 and V is TRBV5-8; 7 nucleotides line up with TRBD1. The CDR3 is made up of 13 amino acids. J lost 1 base, V lost 4 bases, and 1 base had no gene match. Germline assignment: CDR1 SGHTS and CDR2 YDEGEE. In nucleotides, the CDR3 is TGTGCCAGCAGCGACAGGGCGAACACTGAAGCTTTCTTT. Protein sequence: CASSDRANTEAFF.

The chain has TRBV5-1 and TRBJ1-1; a weak D match, TRBD1 (5 bases). The CDR3 totals 14 residues. V was clipped by 0 bases and J by 5 bases, with 11 bases between them. The germline V gene encodes CDR1 SGHRS and CDR2 YFSETQ. In nucleotides, the CDR3 is TGCGCCAGCAGCTTGGCCCCAGGGCGGACTGAAGCTTTCTTT. Protein product: CASSLAPGRTEAFF.

The chain has TRBV7-6 and TRBJ2-7; TRBD2 matches 9 bases. Germline-derived CDR1 and CDR2 are SGHVS and FNYEAQ. V was clipped by 4 bases and J by 12 bases; unmatched bases: 7. This CDR3 is 12 amino acids long. The CDR3 sequence is CASSSSGGLRYF. DNA of the CDR3: TGTGCCAGCAGCTCAAGCGGGGGGCTGCGGTACTTC.

This chain connects TRBV19 to TRBJ1-5, with no clear D. The germline V gene has CDR1 LNHDA and CDR2 SQIVND (reference sequence). The CDR3 consists of 12 residues. V was trimmed by 2 bases and J by 4 bases, leaving 3 bases between them. The DNA of the CDR3 is TGTGCCAGTAGTATATCTAATCAGCCCCAGCATTTT. Amino acid sequence: CASSISNQPQHF. Drawing the rest from reference TRBV19 and TRBJ1-5, the complete variable domain is DGGITQSPKYLFRKEGQNVTLSCEQNLNHDAMYWYRQDPGQGLRLIYYSQIVNDFQKGDIAEGYSVSREKKESFPLTVTSAQKNPTAFYLCASSISNQPQHFGDGTRLSIL.

This rearrangement joins TRBV4-2 to TRBJ1-6; a possible D gene is TRBD1 (6 bases). The V end lost 4 bases, the J end lost 14 bases, and 24 bases lay between the germline ends. This CDR3 has 16 residues. In germline, CDR1 is LGHNA, CDR2 YNFKEQ. CDR3 nucleotide sequence: TGTGCCAGCAGCCCAGACGTGGGGTCAGGGGAGTGGTCCCTCCACTTT. It yields the protein CASSPDVGSGEWSLHF.

The chain is built from TRBV15 and TRBJ2-3; D gene unclear. The CDR3 loop spans 14 amino acids. Germline V gives CDR1 LNHNV, CDR2 YYDKDF (reference sequence). Trimming left V 0 bases short and J 0 bases short, with 4 bases between. The CDR3 spells CATSRDSSTDTQYF. Written as DNA, the CDR3 is TGTGCCACCAGCAGAGATTCGAGCACAGATACGCAGTATTTT.

The chain recombines TRBV18 with TRBJ1-1, with D uncertain. The CDR3 consists of 14 residues. From germline, CDR1 is KGHSH and CDR2 LQKENI. The ends were cut back, 5 bases at V and 1 base at J, with 11 bases in the middle. The CDR3 region is CASSSRPENTEAFF. In DNA form, the CDR3 reads TGTGCCAGCTCATCCCGGCCGGAGAACACTGAAGCTTTCTTT.

The chain links TRBV27 to TRBJ1-1, with a tentative D call TRBD1 (6 bases). Germline V gene data show CDR1 as MNHEY and CDR2 as SMNVEV (reference sequence). This CDR3 has 14 amino acids. V shed 5 bases and J shed 4 bases, with 14 bases lying between them. CDR3 nucleotide sequence: TGTGCCAGCAGTCTTAGCGGGGGCCGCACTGAAGCTTTCTTT. The encoded protein is CASSLSGGRTEAFF.

The chain combines TRBV11-3 with TRBJ1-6; D is perhaps TRBD1 (6 bases). CDR1 SGHNT and CDR2 YENEEA come from the germline V gene. This CDR3 is built from 14 residues. V lost 1 base and J 7 bases, leaving 8 bases between the germline ends. The CDR3 DNA is TGTGCCAGCAGCTTAGGACAGGCCAATTCACCCCTCCACTTT. As protein: CASSLGQANSPLHF. The variable domain in full, completed from reference TRBV11-3 and TRBJ1-6, reads EAGVVQSPRYKIIEKKQPVAFWCNPISGHNTLYWYLQNLGQGPELLIRYENEEAVDDSQLPKDRFSAERLKGVDSTLKIQPAELGDSAVYLCASSLGQANSPLHFGNGTRLTVT.

This clone was seen a single time. This sequence joins TRBV11-2 and TRBJ1-5; possible D gene TRBD1, 6 bases. Germline V lookup: CDR1 SGHAT, CDR2 FQNNGV. CDR3 length equals 16 residues. The ends were cut back, 5 bases at V and 1 base at J, with 15 bases in the middle. The CDR3 sequence: CASSKKGGLSNQPQHF. The CDR3, as DNA: TGTGCCAGCAGCAAAAAGGGGGGGTTGAGCAATCAGCCCCAGCATTTT.

The chain couples TRBV29-1 to TRBJ1-1; D call uncertain. The CDR3 consists of 13 residues. Germline assignment: CDR1 SQVTM and CDR2 ANQGSEA. Trimming shortened V by 7 bases and J by 0 bases, and 12 bases separated the two germline ends. CDR3 in amino acids: CSARATVNTEAFF. The CDR3 DNA is TGCAGCGCCCGGGCGACGGTGAACACTGAAGCTTTCTTT.

The gene calls are TRBV29-1 and TRBJ2-7, with 10 bases lining up with TRBD2. Trimming took 3 bases from V and 3 from J; bases not matched to a gene: 5. Germline loops: CDR1 SQVTM, CDR2 ANQGSEA. The length of the CDR3 is 14 residues. The CDR3 DNA reads as TGCAGCGTTGAGGGGTTAGCGGGAGGCTACGAGCAGTACTTC. The encoded protein is CSVEGLAGGYEQYF.

This clone appeared a few times. The chain's CDR3 is CASSIDLSAYYGYTF. CDR3 nucleotide sequence: TGTGCCAGTAGTATAGATCTATCAGCGTACTATGGCTACACCTTC. The chain uses TRBV19 and TRBJ1-2; D remains unclear. The germline CDR1 and CDR2 sequences are LNHDA and SQIVND (reference sequence). The germline V and J ends were trimmed by 0 bases and 3 bases, with 11 bases remaining between them. The CDR3 totals 15 residues.

The chain uses TRBV5-4 and TRBJ1-6; D call uncertain. Per germline, CDR1 SGHNT and CDR2 YYREEE (reference sequence). This CDR3 is 13 amino acids long. V was clipped by 5 bases and J by 7 bases, with 10 bases between them. The CDR3 DNA is TGTGCCAGCAGGTTGAGGGCAAATTCACCCCTCCACTTT. This gives the protein CASRLRANSPLHF.

This chain uses TRBV11-2 with TRBJ2-3, with TRBD2 as a possible D gene (5 bases). The germline CDR1 and CDR2 sequences are SGHAT and FQNNGV. The CDR3 is 13 residues long. V was trimmed by 5 bases and J by 7 bases, leaving 13 bases between them. The CDR3: CASSAEGINTQYF. The CDR3 bases are TGTGCCAGCAGCGCCGAGGGCATTAATACGCAGTATTTT.

The rearrangement joins TRBV11-2 to TRBJ2-3; possible D gene TRBD2, 6 bases. The CDR3 consists of 16 residues. CDR1 and CDR2 from the germline V gene are SGHAT and FQNNGV. The V end was cut by 5 bases, the J end by 1 base, with 16 bases between. The CDR3 protein is CASSPLDGGGTDTQYF. The CDR3 region has the DNA TGTGCCAGCAGCCCCTTAGATGGAGGGGGCACAGATACGCAGTATTTT.

This chain uses TRBV24-1 with TRBJ2-5; D uncertain. Germline V gene data show CDR1 as KGHDR and CDR2 as SFDVKD. This CDR3 has 15 amino acids. V lost 4 bases to trimming and J lost 1 base, with 12 bases between them. The CDR3 coding sequence is TGTGCCACCAGTGACCCTGGACCGAGCCAAGAGACCCAGTACTTC. Its translation is CATSDPGPSQETQYF.

Turning to this clone: Other DNA sequences in this specimen translate into the identical CDR3. The chain joins TRBV6-5 to TRBJ1-5; the match to TRBD1 covers 8 bases. Germline V gene data show CDR1 as MNHEY and CDR2 as SVGAGI. The trim removed 6 bases at V and 2 bases at J, leaving 3 bases unmatched. This CDR3 is 14 amino acids long. Written as DNA, the CDR3 is TGTGCCAGCAGCCCGGGACAGGGCAATCAGCCCCAGCATTTT. It specifies CASSPGQGNQPQHF.

The CDR3 sequence is CASSQDWGGRLEAFF. CDR3 nucleotide sequence: TGCGCCAGCAGCCAAGATTGGGGGGGGAGACTGGAAGCTTTCTTT. The chain has TRBV4-3 and TRBJ1-1; D might be TRBD1 (5 bases). Germline V gives CDR1 LGHNA, CDR2 YSLEER. V gave up 0 bases and J gave up 8 bases, with 16 bases separating them. CDR3 length: 15 amino acids.

The V and J genes are TRBV11-1 and TRBJ2-5; perhaps TRBD1 as D (6 bases). CDR3 length: 16 residues. The V end lost 4 bases, the J end lost 1 base, and 16 bases lay between the germline ends. CDR1 and CDR2 (germline): SGHAT, FQDESV (reference sequence). CDR3 amino acids: CASSSTRTATQETQYF. The CDR3 nucleotides read TGTGCCAGCAGCTCCACTAGGACAGCCACCCAAGAGACCCAGTACTTC.

V and J are TRBV19 and TRBJ2-7; D may be TRBD1 or TRBD2 (5 bases each). The CDR3 consists of 15 residues. Germline values: CDR1 LNHDA, CDR2 SQIVND (reference sequence). The V end lost 1 base, the J end lost 3 bases, and 13 bases lay between the germline ends. The CDR3 here is CASSIVRQTNYEQYF. The CDR3 coding sequence is TGTGCCAGTAGTATAGTTCGACAGACTAACTACGAGCAGTACTTC.

The gene calls are TRBV3-1 (or the pseudogene TRBV3-2) and TRBJ2-7; 9 nucleotides align to TRBD2. The CDR3 consists of 14 residues. CDR1 is LGHDT, CDR2 YNNKEL, per germline (reference sequence). J gave up 4 bases and V 5 bases, and 6 bases lay outside the gene matches. CDR3 residues: CASSWGTSFYEQYF. The CDR3 DNA follows: TGTGCCAGCAGCTGGGGGACTAGCTTTTACGAGCAGTACTTC.

V gene TRBV27 combines with J gene TRBJ1-5; the match to TRBD1 covers 8 bases. The V gene's germline CDR1 is MNHEY and CDR2 SMNVEV (reference sequence). V lost 5 bases to trimming and J lost 6 bases; unmatched junction nucleotides: 9. The CDR3 spans 15 residues. This chain's CDR3 is CASSPRSGGGQPQHF. CDR3 DNA sequence: TGTGCCAGCAGTCCTCGCTCAGGGGGCGGTCAGCCCCAGCATTTT.

The chain uses TRBV5-6 and TRBJ2-1, with unresolved D. Between the trimmed V and J ends, which lost 4 bases and 8 bases, there was a span of 10 bases. Germline loops: CDR1 SGHDT, CDR2 YYEEEE. The length of the CDR3 is 12 residues. CDR3 DNA sequence: TGTGCCAGCAGCCCCGGTGGGTATGAGCAGTTCTTC. Its protein product is CASSPGGYEQFF.

This clone was observed once. This chain's CDR3 is CASSYRVGALYEQYF. The CDR3 nucleotides read TGTGCCAGCAGTTATAGGGTCGGGGCGCTCTACGAGCAGTACTTC. The rearrangement uses TRBV6-5 and TRBJ2-7, with D perhaps assigned TRBD1 or TRBD2 (5 bases each). The CDR3 length is 15 residues. Trimming left V 3 bases short and J 3 bases short, with 15 bases between. Germline CDR1 reads MNHEY; CDR2 reads SVGAGI.